Listed here is a single TCR beta chain. Its antigen remains unknown. The data derive from a study of T cell responses to AZD1222 COVID-19 vaccine. Overall study: Samples with a second dose at about 4 or about 12 weeks were pooled together. Findings and limits, study-wide: Clonal diversity was possibly underestimated, and white British individuals and females predominated among donors. The study found vaccine-associated CD4 TCRs spanning spike, dominant at 160-218 and 743-854. Spike-specific TCR breadth and depth rose after two AZD1222 doses.

Using immunoSEQ multiplex PCR, the repertoire was profiled, and TCRdb retains in-frame clones only, with some absent. The sample lists around 100,000 clones, around 94% occurring once. Trimming took off 5 bases at V and 6 bases at J, with 13 bases between the two ends. Germline V lookup: CDR1 SGHAT, CDR2 FQNNGV. The CDR3 totals 13 residues. This receptor was obtained from an adult in good health. Source: peripheral blood, taken on day 0 of AZD1222 vaccination. J is TRBJ1-2 and V is TRBV11-2; a possible D gene is TRBD1 (6 bases). CDR3: CASSPQGGNGYTF. The CDR3 DNA sequence: TGTGCCAGCAGCCCACAGGGTGGGAATGGCTACACCTTC.